The rows below give T cell receptor beta chains drawn from one sample of a study of PD-L1 blockade in urothelial cancer. The protocol was immunoSEQ multiplex PCR, while the TCRdb copy is restricted to in-frame clones and leaves out a portion. The table lists tens of thousands of clones, about 83% of them singletons. Source: PBMCs, taken around atezolizumab (anti-PD-L1) treatment. The source is a man in his fifties or sixties with urothelial cancer. CDR3s include the opening cysteine and the closing phenylalanine or tryptophan. The order of the fields is V gene, clone size, D gene, J gene, CDR3 protein, CDR3 DNA. A D gene is named only where the DNA matches it firmly. Part of the rows lack a size; the others show once, few, many or a class for expanded clones.

TRBV11-3	-	-	TRBJ2-5	CASSNYPETQYF	TGTGCCAGCAGCAACTATCCGGAGACCCAGTACTTC
TRBV4-1	-	-	TRBJ2-3	CASSQQASYGGDTQYF	TGCGCCAGCAGCCAGCAGGCTAGTTACGGGGGAGATACGCAGTATTTT
TRBV4-2	few	TRBD1	TRBJ2-1	CASSQGDGTDSYNEQFF	TGTGCCAGCAGCCAAGGAGACGGGACAGACTCTTACAATGAGCAGTTCTTC
TRBV9	few	TRBD2	TRBJ2-7	CASSVVAGGPVEQYF	TGTGCCAGCAGCGTAGTGGCGGGAGGGCCCGTCGAGCAGTACTTC
TRBV10-1	-	-	TRBJ2-7	CASSPIASYEQYF	TGCGCCAGCAGCCCCATCGCTAGCTACGAGCAGTACTTC
TRBV30	-	-	TRBJ2-7	CAWSIGARYEQYF	TGTGCCTGGTCGATAGGGGCTCGTTACGAGCAGTACTTC
TRBV6-5	-	TRBD2	TRBJ2-6	CASSYGGGAGANVLTF	TGTGCCAGCAGTTACGGGGGGGGTGCTGGGGCCAACGTCCTGACTTTC
TRBV6-5	-	-	TRBJ2-5	CASTKGSSGTQYF	TGTGCCAGCACCAAAGGATCCTCGGGGACCCAGTACTTC
TRBV27	-	-	TRBJ1-1	CASRGFWTEAFF	TGTGCCAGTCGAGGGTTTTGGACTGAAGCTTTCTTT
TRBV27	-	TRBD2	TRBJ2-5	CASGLAGGLGETQYF	TGTGCCAGCGGACTAGCGGGAGGGCTTGGAGAGACCCAGTACTTC
TRBV10-1	-	-	TRBJ2-7	CASSVAPFGAGTYEQYF	TGCGCCAGCAGTGTAGCCCCCTTCGGCGCGGGGACCTACGAGCAGTACTTC
TRBV28	few	-	TRBJ1-1	CASRPPGVVNTEAFF	TGTGCCAGCAGACCTCCCGGGGTGGTGAACACTGAAGCTTTCTTT
TRBV6-5	once	-	TRBJ2-7	CASSYSPGRNEQYF	TGTGCCAGCAGTTACTCCCCAGGGAGGAACGAGCAGTACTTC
TRBV2	few	-	TRBJ1-2	CASNTGGPYGYTF	TGTGCCAGCAATACAGGTGGCCCCTATGGCTACACCTTC
TRBV28	-	-	TRBJ2-7	CASSRTGTFYEQYF	TGTGCCAGCAGCCGTACCGGGACTTTCTACGAGCAGTACTTC
TRBV9	-	TRBD2	TRBJ2-3	CASSVGASGGVTDTQYF	TGTGCCAGCAGCGTAGGAGCTAGCGGGGGCGTCACAGATACGCAGTATTTT
TRBV2	-	TRBD1	TRBJ1-5	CASRDRDRVQPQHF	TGTGCCAGCCGGGACAGGGACAGGGTTCAGCCCCAGCATTTT
TRBV27	-	TRBD1	TRBJ2-7	CASSFSGTGRYEQYF	TGTGCCAGCAGTTTTTCCGGGACAGGGCGCTACGAGCAGTACTTC
TRBV23-1	-	TRBD1	TRBJ2-1	CASSPTPDRGGEQFF	TGCGCCAGCAGTCCAACCCCGGACAGGGGTGGTGAGCAGTTCTTC
TRBV11-1	-	-	TRBJ1-3	CASSLVAPSGNTIYF	TGTGCCAGCAGCTTAGTAGCACCATCTGGAAACACCATATATTTT
TRBV15	-	-	TRBJ1-1	CATKRMDMNTEAFF	TGTGCCACCAAACGGATGGACATGAACACTGAAGCTTTCTTT
TRBV2	-	-	TRBJ2-5	CASRIRGETQYF	TGTGCCAGCAGGATCCGAGGAGAGACCCAGTACTTC
TRBV4-1	-	TRBD1	TRBJ1-4	CASSQGTGKVKLFF	TGCGCCAGCAGCCAAGGGACAGGGAAGGTAAAACTGTTTTTT
TRBV25-1	-	-	TRBJ1-2	CASIFSGGSSTF	TGTGCCAGCATCTTCAGCGGGGGGTCCTCCACCTTC